The source of this T cell receptor (beta chain) is a study of cytomegalovirus exposure and HLA in healthy donors. This CDR3 contains 13 residues. Germline V gives CDR1 GTSNPN, CDR2 SVGIG (reference sequence). Trimming removed 0 bases at V and 1 base at J, with 5 bases between. PCR was performed using 60 Vbeta and 13 Jbeta primers. Using immunoSEQ multiplex PCR, the repertoire was profiled, and TCRdb retains in-frame clones only, with some absent. The sample has roughly 120,000 clones, approximately 80% seen once; the top ten hold approximately 0.22%. The TCR was taken from a man aged 45-60 years in good health and CMV-seronegative. The sequenced material came from PBMCs. The chain has TRBV30 and TRBJ2-3; no clear D. The CDR3 loop reads CAWSVFGTDTQYF. The CDR3 DNA is TGTGCCTGGAGTGTATTCGGCACAGATACGCAGTATTTT.